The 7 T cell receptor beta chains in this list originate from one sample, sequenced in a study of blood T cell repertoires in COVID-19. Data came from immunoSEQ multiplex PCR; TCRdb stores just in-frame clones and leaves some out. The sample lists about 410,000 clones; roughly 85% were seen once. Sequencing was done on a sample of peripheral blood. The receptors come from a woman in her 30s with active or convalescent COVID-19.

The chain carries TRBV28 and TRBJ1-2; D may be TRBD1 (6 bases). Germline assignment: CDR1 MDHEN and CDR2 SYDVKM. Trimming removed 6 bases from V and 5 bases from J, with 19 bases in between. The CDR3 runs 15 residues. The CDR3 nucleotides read TGTGCCAGCAGCCCCTCCCCGGGACAAACATATGGCTACACCTTC. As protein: CASSPSPGQTYGYTF.

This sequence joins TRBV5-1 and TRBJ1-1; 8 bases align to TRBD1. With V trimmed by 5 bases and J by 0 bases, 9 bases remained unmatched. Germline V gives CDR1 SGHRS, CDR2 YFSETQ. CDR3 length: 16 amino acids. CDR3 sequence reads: CASSWDRKRLNTEAFF. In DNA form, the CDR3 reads TGCGCCAGCAGTTGGGACAGGAAAAGGTTGAACACTGAAGCTTTCTTT.

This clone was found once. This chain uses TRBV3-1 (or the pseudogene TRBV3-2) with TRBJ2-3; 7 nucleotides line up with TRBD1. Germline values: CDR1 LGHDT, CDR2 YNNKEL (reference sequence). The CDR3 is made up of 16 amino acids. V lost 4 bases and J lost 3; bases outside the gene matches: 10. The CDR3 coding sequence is TGTGCCAGCAGCCCTCAACACAGGGGATCGACAGATACGCAGTATTTT. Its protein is CASSPQHRGSTDTQYF.

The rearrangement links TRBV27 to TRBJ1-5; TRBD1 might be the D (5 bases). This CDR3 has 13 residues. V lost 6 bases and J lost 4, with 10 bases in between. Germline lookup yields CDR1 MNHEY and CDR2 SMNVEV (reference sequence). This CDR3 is CASSRQPNQPQHF. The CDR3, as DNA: TGTGCCAGCAGCCGACAGCCAAATCAGCCCCAGCATTTT.

CDR3 in DNA: TGTGCCAGCAGCCTGGGGGACAGTCGTTCTCCCCAGCATTTT. Amino acid sequence: CASSLGDSRSPQHF. The rearrangement uses TRBV6-5 and TRBJ1-5; 7 nucleotides align to TRBD1. This CDR3 spans 14 amino acids. The trim removed 6 bases at V and 10 bases at J, leaving 12 bases unmatched. Germline CDR1 MNHEY, CDR2 SVGAGI.

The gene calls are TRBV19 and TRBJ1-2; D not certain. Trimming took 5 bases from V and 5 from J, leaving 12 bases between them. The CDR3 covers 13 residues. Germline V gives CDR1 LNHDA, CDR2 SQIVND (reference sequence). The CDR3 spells CASSRGVQYGYTF. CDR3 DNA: TGTGCCAGTAGTCGAGGCGTCCAATATGGCTACACCTTC.

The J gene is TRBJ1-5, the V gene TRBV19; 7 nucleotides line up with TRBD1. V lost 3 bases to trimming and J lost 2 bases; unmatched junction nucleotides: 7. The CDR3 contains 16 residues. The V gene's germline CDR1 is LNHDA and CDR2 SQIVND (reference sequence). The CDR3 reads CASSIGVGTGNQPQHF. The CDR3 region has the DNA TGTGCCAGTAGTATTGGGGTTGGGACAGGCAATCAGCCCCAGCATTTT.